The 19 T cell receptor beta chains below all came from one sample that was sequenced in a study of blood T cell repertoires in COVID-19. The protocol was immunoSEQ multiplex PCR, while the TCRdb copy is restricted to in-frame clones and leaves out a portion. This sample has about 28,000 clones, with around 92% found just once. Sequencing was carried out using peripheral blood. The receptors were gathered from a woman between 70 and 85 years old with COVID-19, enrolled during active disease.

V and J are TRBV6-2 or TRBV6-3 and TRBJ1-5; D remains unclear. The CDR3 runs 12 residues. The germline V gene encodes CDR1 MNHEY and CDR2 SVGEGT. Trimming removed 4 bases at V and 5 bases at J, with 6 bases between. The CDR3 is CASSSLDQPQHF. The CDR3 DNA is TGTGCCAGCAGTTCTCTTGATCAGCCCCAGCATTTT.

This clone was counted once. The V call is TRBV4-2, the J call TRBJ1-1; 8 bases map to TRBD1. The germline V gene has CDR1 LGHNA and CDR2 YNFKEQ. The CDR3 runs 14 residues. After removal of 4 bases from V and 3 bases from J, the junction contained 4 bases not matched to a gene. The CDR3 loop reads CASSRLTGDTEAFF. The CDR3 bases are TGTGCCAGCAGCCGCCTGACAGGGGACACTGAAGCTTTCTTT.

This sequence joins TRBV21-1 and TRBJ1-2; the DNA was not used to check the table's D call, TRBD1. TRBV21-1 is given as a pseudogene. The CDR3 covers 14 residues. The CDR3 bases are TGTGCCAGCAGGCGGGACAGGGTAGGATATGGCTACACCTTC. Encoded protein: CASRRDRVGYGYTF.

This clone has only one observation. The chain recombines TRBV5-1 with TRBJ2-1; tentative D call: TRBD2 (5 bases). Trimming cost V 4 bases and J 7 bases, with 9 bases left between them. Germline V lookup: CDR1 SGHRS, CDR2 YFSETQ. The CDR3 runs 12 residues. For the CDR3, the DNA is TGCGCCAGCAGCCTGGGCGGGAATGAGCAGTTCTTC. This encodes CASSLGGNEQFF.

This clone was recorded a few times. The chain combines TRBV12-1 with TRBJ1-1; the D call TRBD1 from the table was never checked on the DNA. TRBV12-1 is a pseudogene locus. There are 15 residues in the CDR3. Here the CDR3 reads CASSVPRGSNTEAFF. The CDR3 nucleotides are TGTGCCAGCAGCGTCCCCAGGGGGTCGAACACTGAAGCTTTCTTT.

The chain is built from TRBV9 and TRBJ2-1; 9 bases map to TRBD2. Germline CDR1 reads SGDLS; CDR2 reads YYNGEE. The length of the CDR3 is 16 residues. Trimming took 4 bases from V and 8 from J; bases not matched to a gene: 13. CDR3 sequence reads: CASSSRGTSKFDEQFF. In nucleotides, the CDR3 is TGTGCCAGCAGCTCCCGCGGGACTAGCAAGTTTGATGAGCAGTTCTTC.

The V call is TRBV27, the J call TRBJ2-7, with D perhaps matching TRBD2 (7 bases). V was clipped by 3 bases and J by 3 bases, with 15 bases between them. Germline V gene lookup returns CDR1 MNHEY and CDR2 SMNVEV (reference sequence). This CDR3 region has 15 residues. CDR3 sequence reads: CASSLGGPPGYEQYF. For the CDR3, the DNA is TGTGCCAGCAGTTTGGGGGGGCCGCCAGGCTACGAGCAGTACTTC.

The rearrangement links TRBV18 to TRBJ2-1; perhaps TRBD2 as D (5 bases). Germline CDR1 and CDR2: KGHSH and LQKENI. The CDR3 extends over 16 amino acids. Trimming removed 4 bases at V and 4 bases at J, with 17 bases between. The CDR3 region has the DNA TGTGCCAGCTCACGCCCCGGTGGAGGCCCTTACAATGAGCAGTTCTTC. This gives the protein CASSRPGGGPYNEQFF.

The J gene is TRBJ2-3, the V gene TRBV4-3; 9 bases are shared with TRBD2. Germline V gene sequence: CDR1 LGHNA, CDR2 YSLEER. The CDR3 consists of 16 residues. Trimming took 0 bases from V and 6 from J; bases not matched to a gene: 7. Here the CDR3 DNA reads TGCGCCAGCAGCCAAGAGCGGGCGGGAGGGCCCGATACGCAGTATTTT. This encodes CASSQERAGGPDTQYF.

The V call is TRBV7-8, the J call TRBJ2-7; D remains ambiguous. The germline CDR1 and CDR2 sequences are SGHVS and FQNEAQ. The V gene lost 5 bases and the J gene lost 6 bases, with 8 bases spanning the gap. The CDR3 covers 11 residues. The CDR3 protein is CASSPTGEQYF. The CDR3 region has the DNA TGTGCCAGCAGCCCAACTGGCGAGCAGTACTTC.

This clone was recorded once. The chain uses TRBV11-3 and TRBJ2-3; maybe TRBD2 (6 bases). Germline CDR1 SGHNT, CDR2 YENEEA. The CDR3 length is 15 residues. V shed 0 bases and J shed 0 bases, with 7 bases lying between them. This chain's CDR3 is CASSLDGSSTDTQYF. CDR3 sequence (DNA): TGTGCCAGCAGCTTAGACGGGAGTAGCACAGATACGCAGTATTTT.

This rearrangement joins TRBV19 to TRBJ2-1; D gene unclear. V shed 8 bases and J shed 4 bases, with 6 bases lying between them. The CDR3 has 11 amino acids. The germline gives CDR1 LNHDA, CDR2 SQIVND (reference sequence). The CDR3 bases are TGTGCCAGTTCGGAGTACAATGAGCAGTTCTTC. The encoded protein is CASSEYNEQFF.

CDR3 DNA: TGTGCCAGCAGCTTAGAGGGAGGGCAGAACACTGAAGCTTTCTTT. Residues: CASSLEGGQNTEAFF. The gene calls are TRBV7-2 and TRBJ1-1; D is undetermined. Per germline, CDR1 SGHTA and CDR2 FQGNSA. The germline V and J ends were trimmed by 1 base and 1 base, with 10 bases remaining between them. CDR3 length: 15 residues. Based on the CDR3 plus reference TRBV7-2 and TRBJ1-1, the full variable domain is GAGVSQSPSNKVTEKGKDVELRCDPISGHTALYWYRQSLGQGLEFLIYFQGNSAPDKSGLPSDRFSAERTGGSVSTLTIQRTQQEDSAVYLCASSLEGGQNTEAFFGQGTRLTVV.

The V and J genes are TRBV10-3 and TRBJ1-5; 8 bases line up with TRBD1. The V gene end was trimmed by 5 bases and the J gene end by 6 bases; junction bases not matched to a gene: 12. The CDR3 runs to 16 residues. Germline assignment: CDR1 ENHRY and CDR2 SYGVKD. CDR3 loop: CAISISGTGSPQPQHF. CDR3 nucleotides: TGTGCCATCAGTATATCCGGGACAGGTTCCCCTCAGCCCCAGCATTTT.

This chain connects TRBV27 to TRBJ1-4, with D maybe TRBD1 (5 bases). CDR3 length: 14 residues. Germline V gene sequence: CDR1 MNHEY, CDR2 SMNVEV (reference sequence). The V gene lost 4 bases and the J gene lost 8 bases, with 14 bases spanning the gap. The chain's CDR3 is CASSSSRTTEKLFF. The CDR3 DNA follows: TGTGCCAGCAGTTCCTCTCGGACAACGGAAAAACTGTTTTTT. The full variable domain, in which reference TRBV27 and TRBJ1-4 provide the parts outside the CDR3, is EAQVTQNPRYLITVTGKKLTVTCSQNMNHEYMSWYRQDPGLGLRQIYYSMNVEVTDKGDVPEGYKVSRKEKRNFPLILESPSPNQTSLYFCASSSSRTTEKLFFGSGTQLSVL.

This clone showed up just once. This chain connects TRBV19 to TRBJ2-1; D perhaps matches TRBD2 (6 bases). Trimming stripped 5 bases from V and 0 bases from J, with 11 bases between. The CDR3 totals 15 residues. CDR1 and CDR2 from the germline V gene are LNHDA and SQIVND (reference sequence). Here the CDR3 DNA reads TGTGCCAGTAGTCCGCGGGAACTCTCCTACAATGAGCAGTTCTTC. It specifies CASSPRELSYNEQFF.

This rearrangement joins TRBV29-1 to TRBJ2-7; 7 nucleotides align to TRBD2. From germline, CDR1 is SQVTM and CDR2 ANQGSEA. The CDR3 runs 15 residues. Trimming took 4 bases from V and 0 from J; bases not matched to a gene: 9. The CDR3 reads CSVVRERGSSYEQYF. The CDR3 DNA is TGCAGCGTTGTCAGGGAGCGGGGAAGCTCCTACGAGCAGTACTTC.

The V call is TRBV11-2, the J call TRBJ2-1, with D perhaps TRBD2 (6 bases). V was trimmed by 1 base and J by 0 bases, leaving 7 bases between them. The CDR3 has 15 amino acids. Germline V lookup: CDR1 SGHAT, CDR2 FQNNGV. In nucleotides, the CDR3 is TGTGCCAGCAGCTTAGTCGGGGGCTCCTACAATGAGCAGTTCTTC. It is translated as CASSLVGGSYNEQFF.

The CDR3 DNA reads as TGCGCCAGCAGCTTGGATCTAGCGGGAGCCCCTGAGCAGTTCTTC. Residues: CASSLDLAGAPEQFF. The chain combines TRBV5-1 with TRBJ2-1, with TRBD2 matching over 10 bases. The CDR3 has 15 residues. From germline, CDR1 is SGHRS and CDR2 YFSETQ. V shed 0 bases and J 9 bases; nucleotides not matched to a gene: 6.